Presented here are 7 T cell receptor beta chains from one specimen sequenced in a study of early T cells in non-severe SARS-CoV-2 infection. TCRdb reprocessed the 5' RACE reads via MiXCR and lists one record per CDR3 protein. Here the sample spans 45,000 to 65,000 distinct CDR3 sequences, 9.1% being singletons. Sequencing was done on a sample of whole blood. The receptors originated from an adult who was a healthcare worker with PCR-confirmed SARS-CoV-2 infection or an uninfected control (not recorded which).

The chain joins TRBV20-1 to TRBJ2-3; 13 positions match TRBD2. The V gene's germline CDR1 is DFQATT and CDR2 SNEGSKA (reference sequence). Germline trimming cut 6 bases from V and 0 bases from J; bases unmatched to any gene: 12. This CDR3 contains 18 residues. CDR3 protein: CSAIMGLAGPASTDTQYF. The DNA for the CDR3 is TGCAGTGCCATTATGGGACTAGCGGGGCCTGCTAGCACAGATACGCAGTATTTT.

Ten or more counts support this clonotype. The chain has TRBV7-9 and TRBJ2-7, with 13 positions matching TRBD2. With 4 bases clipped from V and 5 bases from J, the junction kept 2 bases outside the gene matches. The CDR3 totals 14 residues. The V gene's germline CDR1 is SEHNR and CDR2 FQNEAQ (reference sequence). The CDR3 region has the DNA TGTGCCAGCAGCTCCGGACTAGCGGGAGACGAGCAGTACTTC. Its translation is CASSSGLAGDEQYF.

The CDR3 reads CSAPRRGPNTGELFF. CDR3 nucleotide sequence: TGCAGTGCTCCCCGCAGGGGGCCTAACACCGGGGAGCTGTTTTTT. V is TRBV20-1 and J is TRBJ2-2, with 8 bases fitting TRBD1. V trimming: 5 bases; J trimming: 2 bases; junction bases outside the gene matches: 7. Germline V lookup: CDR1 DFQATT, CDR2 SNEGSKA (reference sequence). The length of the CDR3 is 15 residues.

This clonotype was seen many times. The chain employs TRBV4-3 and TRBJ1-2; D is perhaps TRBD1 (6 bases). CDR1 and CDR2 from the germline V gene are LGHNA and YSLEER. CDR3 length equals 16 residues. The V gene lost 0 bases and the J gene lost 1 base, with 12 bases spanning the gap. CDR3 in DNA: TGCGCCAGCAGCCAAGACTCGAGGGGGAATAACTATGGCTACACCTTC. Amino acid sequence: CASSQDSRGNNYGYTF.

This clonotype was seen repeatedly, ten times or more. The CDR3 DNA sequence: TGTGCCAGCGCCTCCGAAGGGGCAGGGAGGATTGCTGGCTACACCTTC. It encodes CASASEGAGRIAGYTF. V usage is TRBV6-5 and J usage is TRBJ1-2; possible D gene TRBD1, 5 bases. The germline CDR1 and CDR2 sequences are MNHEY and SVGAGI. Trimming took off 8 bases at V and 7 bases at J, with 26 bases between the two ends. The CDR3 has 16 residues.

This clonotype was seen ten or more times. The chain has TRBV19 and TRBJ1-1; 7 bases map to TRBD1. The CDR3 has 14 residues. Germline assignment: CDR1 LNHDA and CDR2 SQIVND (reference sequence). J was trimmed by 1 base and V by 3 bases; bases with no gene match: 2. The CDR3 region is CASSMGQPNTEAFF. The CDR3 coding sequence is TGTGCCAGTAGTATGGGACAGCCGAACACTGAAGCTTTCTTT.

There are many counts of this clonotype. V is TRBV2 and J is TRBJ2-7; TRBD1 agrees at 7 bases. This CDR3 comprises 13 residues. Germline V CDR1 and CDR2: SNHLY, FYNNEI. V shed 7 bases and J 2 bases; nucleotides not matched to a gene: 5. CDR3 loop: CASNSQGAYEQYF. The CDR3 DNA is TGTGCCAGCAACAGCCAGGGGGCCTACGAGCAGTACTTC.